This TCR beta chain was sequenced in a study of T cell responses to AZD1222 COVID-19 vaccine. Some clones are missing from TCRdb's copy, which holds only in-frame ones; the method was immunoSEQ multiplex PCR. This sample has 150,000 to 200,000 clones, with roughly 92% found just once. Germline lookup yields CDR1 SGDLS and CDR2 YYNGEE. V was pared by 4 bases and J by 1 base, with 10 bases between. This CDR3 contains 14 residues. Findings and limits, study-wide: Scientists sampled the repertoires only once the peak T cell response had passed.

Details on this clone: What it binds is not known.

Source: peripheral blood, taken on day 0 of AZD1222 vaccination. This rearrangement joins TRBV9 to TRBJ2-3; weak D call: TRBD1 (5 bases). The TCR was taken from an adult in good health. CDR3 in amino acids: CASSPQDGTDTQYF. CDR3 DNA sequence: TGTGCCAGCAGCCCACAGGACGGCACAGATACGCAGTATTTT.